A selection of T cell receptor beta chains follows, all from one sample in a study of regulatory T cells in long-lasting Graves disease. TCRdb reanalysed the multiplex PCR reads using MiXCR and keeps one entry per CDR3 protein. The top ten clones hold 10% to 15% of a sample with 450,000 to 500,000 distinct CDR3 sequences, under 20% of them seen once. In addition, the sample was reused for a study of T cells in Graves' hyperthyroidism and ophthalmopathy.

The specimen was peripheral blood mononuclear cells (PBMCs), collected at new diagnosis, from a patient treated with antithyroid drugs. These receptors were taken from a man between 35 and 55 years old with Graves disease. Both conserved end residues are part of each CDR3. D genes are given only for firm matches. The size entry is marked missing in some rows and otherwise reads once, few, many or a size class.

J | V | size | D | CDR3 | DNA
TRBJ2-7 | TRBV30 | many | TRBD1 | CAWRSQGSSYEQYF | TGTGCCTGGAGATCACAGGGGAGTAGCTACGAGCAGTACTTC
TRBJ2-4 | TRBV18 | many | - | CASSLQGGKNIQYF | TGTGCCAGCTCCTTACAGGGAGGCAAAAACATTCAGTACTTC
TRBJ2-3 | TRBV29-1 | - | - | CSVCGTQRGDTQYF | TGCAGCGTTTGCGGGACTCAAAGGGGAGATACGCAGTATTTT
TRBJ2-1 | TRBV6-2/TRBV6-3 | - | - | CASSYELAVRNEQFF | TGTGCCAGCAGTTACGAACTAGCCGTCCGGAATGAGCAGTTCTTC
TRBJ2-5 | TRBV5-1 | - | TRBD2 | CASSGSTSGETQYF | TGCGCCAGCAGCGGATCGACTAGCGGCGAGACCCAGTACTTC
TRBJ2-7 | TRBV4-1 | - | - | CASSQDWVEASYEQYF | TGCGCCAGCAGCCAAGATTGGGTTGAGGCTAGCTACGAGCAGTACTTC
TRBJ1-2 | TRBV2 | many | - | CASSPGTYGYTF | TGTGCCAGCAGTCCCGGGACCTATGGCTACACCTTC
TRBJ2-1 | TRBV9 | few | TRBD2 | CASTLSGEPYNEQFF | TGTGCCAGCACCTTGAGCGGGGAACCTTACAATGAGCAGTTCTTC
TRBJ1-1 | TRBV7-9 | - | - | CASSSTGFSEAFF | TGTGCCAGCAGCTCTACAGGGTTTTCTGAAGCTTTCTTT
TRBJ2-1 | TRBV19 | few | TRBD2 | CASSESGGPPYNEQFF | TGTGCCAGTAGTGAGAGCGGGGGGCCCCCCTACAATGAGCAGTTCTTC
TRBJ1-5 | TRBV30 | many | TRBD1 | CAWSKDRGQWQPQHF | TGTGCCTGGAGTAAGGACAGGGGGCAATGGCAGCCCCAGCATTTT
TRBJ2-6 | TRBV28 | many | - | CASSLSWNSGANVLTF | TGTGCCAGCAGTTTATCTTGGAACTCTGGGGCCAACGTCCTGACTTTC
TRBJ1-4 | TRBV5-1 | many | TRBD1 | CASSPGTGLEKLFF | TGTGCCAGCAGCCCCGGGACAGGTCTTGAAAAACTGTTTTTT
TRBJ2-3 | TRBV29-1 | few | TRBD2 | CSGAGGGSHTQYF | TGCAGCGGAGCGGGAGGGGGTTCTCATACGCAGTATTTT
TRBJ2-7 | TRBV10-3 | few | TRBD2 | CAISEPSGSGTVEQYF | TGTGCCATCAGTGAGCCTAGCGGGAGCGGCACGGTCGAGCAGTACTTC
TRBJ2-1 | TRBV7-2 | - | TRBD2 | CASSSRTSGSSHNEQFF | TGTGCCAGCAGCTCTAGGACTAGCGGGAGTTCCCACAATGAGCAGTTCTTC